This is a list of T cell receptor beta chains from one sample in a study of T-cell memory formation after mild COVID-19. TCRdb called the 5' RACE reads again in MiXCR, with one record for every CDR3 protein. The sample includes roughly 300,000 distinct CDR3 sequences, 8% to 9% seen only once; the top ten take 22%. Sequenced: PBMCs or a T cell subset sorted from them (not recorded which). The receptors originated from a man younger than 30 who had mild COVID-19 (a few samples of this study predate the infection). Cell type and time point are not known. CDR3s include the opening cysteine and the closing phenylalanine or tryptophan. A D gene is named only where the DNA matches it firmly. Only part of the rows carry a size: once, few, many, or a class if the clone is expanded.

>few|TRBJ1-5|TRBV2|TRBD1
TGTGCCAGCAGTGAACCCCGGGACAGAGTCGGCAATCAGCCCCAGCATTTT
CASSEPRDRVGNQPQHF
>few|TRBJ1-2|TRBV28|-
TGTGCCAGCAACCCAAACCTAGGCTATGGCTACACCTTC
CASNPNLGYGYTF
>many|TRBJ2-1|TRBV6-5|-
TGTGCCAGCAGTTACTCGGCGGGGTCGTACAATGAGCAGTTCTTC
CASSYSAGSYNEQFF
>few|TRBJ2-1|TRBV20-1|TRBD2
TGCAGTGCTGGAGGAGGTGGCGGGGGGTCCTACAATGAGCAGTTCTTC
CSAGGGGGGSYNEQFF
>few|TRBJ2-1|TRBV12-3/TRBV12-4|-
TGTGCCACTCACGACCGAAGGTCCTACAATGAGCAGTTCTTC
CATHDRRSYNEQFF
>-|TRBJ1-6|TRBV7-2|-
TGTGCCAGCAGCTCAAGACTCGATTCACCCCTCCACTTT
CASSSRLDSPLHF
>-|TRBJ2-7|TRBV7-9|-
TGTGCCAGCAGCTTAGCAGGACGGGGGATCGAGCAGTACTTC
CASSLAGRGIEQYF
>few|TRBJ1-6|TRBV13|-
TGTGCCAGCAGCTTAGATGGGAGGTCCTATAATTCACCCCTCCACTTT
CASSLDGRSYNSPLHF
>many|TRBJ2-7|TRBV29-1|-
TGCAGCGTTGGGGATACATCCTACGAGCAGTACTTC
CSVGDTSYEQYF
>few|TRBJ1-6|TRBV6-5|-
TGTGCCACATGGGACAATAATTCACCCCTCCACTTT
CATWDNNSPLHF
>-|TRBJ2-1|TRBV7-2|-
TGTGCCAGCAGCTTAAACCAGGACAATGAGCAGTTCTTC
CASSLNQDNEQFF
>few|TRBJ2-5|TRBV12-3/TRBV12-4|-
TGTGCCAGCAGCTCCGGGACGGTGCCAGAGACCCAGTACTTC
CASSSGTVPETQYF
>few|TRBJ1-1|TRBV12-3/TRBV12-4|-
TGTGCCAGCAGTTTTCACCTGGGTGGCACTGAAGCTTTCTTT
CASSFHLGGTEAFF
>few|TRBJ2-5|TRBV4-2|TRBD2
TGTGCCAGCAGCCAAGAAAAGCGGGGCGGCCAAGAGACCCAGTACTTC
CASSQEKRGGQETQYF
>few|TRBJ2-7|TRBV4-3|TRBD1
TGCGCCAGCAGCCTTTCCGGGACAGGGGTCGACGAGCAGTACTTC
CASSLSGTGVDEQYF
>few|TRBJ2-1|TRBV10-3|-
TGTGCCATCAGTGAGGAATTAGGAGAGAGGGATGAGCAGTTCTTC
CAISEELGERDEQFF
>many|TRBJ2-1|TRBV4-3|TRBD1
TGCGCCAGCAGCCAAGATCCAGGACAGGGGTGGTTTGAGCAGTTCTTC
CASSQDPGQGWFEQFF
>-|TRBJ2-1|TRBV29-1|-
TGCAGCGTTGAAGATCGGACCGACGGGGATGAGCAGTTCTTC
CSVEDRTDGDEQFF
>many|TRBJ2-1|TRBV19|TRBD2
TGTGCCAGTAGTATCTCTAGCGGGGGGTTGCCTGAGCAGTTCTTC
CASSISSGGLPEQFF
>few|TRBJ1-2|TRBV4-1|TRBD1
TGCGCCAGCAGCCCCCTAGGGACAGGGGGCCTGAACTATGGCTACACCTTC
CASSPLGTGGLNYGYTF
>few|TRBJ2-7|TRBV5-1|TRBD1
TGCGCCAGCAGCTTGAGGGCCGGGACAGGATCCTACGAGCAGTACTTC
CASSLRAGTGSYEQYF
>few|TRBJ1-3|TRBV20-1|-
TGCAGTGCTAGGAAGGGAGGAGGTGCGACAGGAAACACCATATATTTT
CSARKGGGATGNTIYF
>few|TRBJ2-6|TRBV7-2|-
TGTGCCAGCAGCTCGTCCCTCCATTCAGCTGGGGCCAACGTCCTGACTTTC
CASSSSLHSAGANVLTF
>many|TRBJ2-7|TRBV7-2|-
TGTGCCAGCAGCTCATTTCCCCGGGGTAGCTCCTACGAGCAGTACTTC
CASSSFPRGSSYEQYF
>-|TRBJ1-5|TRBV7-2|-
TGTGCCAGCAGCCCACCCGCCATGGATCAGCCCCAGCATTTT
CASSPPAMDQPQHF
>many|TRBJ1-5|TRBV12-3/TRBV12-4|-
TGTGCCAGCAGTTTAGGCAGGGTCTATCAGCCCCAGCATTTT
CASSLGRVYQPQHF
>many|TRBJ2-5|TRBV2|-
TGTGCCAGCAGTGAGAGTAAAGAGACCCAGTACTTC
CASSESKETQYF